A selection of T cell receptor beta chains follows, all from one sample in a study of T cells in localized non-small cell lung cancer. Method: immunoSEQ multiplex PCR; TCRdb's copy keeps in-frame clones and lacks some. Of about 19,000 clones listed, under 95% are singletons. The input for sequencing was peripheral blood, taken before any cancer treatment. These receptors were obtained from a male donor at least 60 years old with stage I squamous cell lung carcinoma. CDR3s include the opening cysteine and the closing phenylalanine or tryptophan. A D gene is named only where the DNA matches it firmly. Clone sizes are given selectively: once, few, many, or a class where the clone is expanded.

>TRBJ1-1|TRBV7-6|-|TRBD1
TGTGCCAGCAGCTTACAGGGGGAAACTGAAGCTTTCTTT
CASSLQGETEAFF
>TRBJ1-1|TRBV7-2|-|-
TGTGCCAGCAGCCCCGGACAGCTGAACACTGAAGCTTTCTTT
CASSPGQLNTEAFF
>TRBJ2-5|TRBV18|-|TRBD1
TGTGCCAGCTCATCCGGACAGGGGGCCCTCTTAGATCTGGAGACCCAGTACTTC
CASSSGQGALLDLETQYF
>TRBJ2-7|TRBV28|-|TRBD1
TGTGCCAGCAGGTCGCAACAGGGGGCCTACGAGCAGTACTTC
CASRSQQGAYEQYF
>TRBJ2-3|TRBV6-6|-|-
TGTGCCAGCGGAAACTCAGATACGCAGTATTTT
CASGNSDTQYF
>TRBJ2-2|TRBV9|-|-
TGTGCCAGCAGCCGAGGGACTAACACCGGGGAGCTGTTTTTT
CASSRGTNTGELFF
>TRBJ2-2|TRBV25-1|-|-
TGTGCCAGCAGTGCCGACAGGGAGGCCGGGGAGCTGTTTTTT
CASSADREAGELFF
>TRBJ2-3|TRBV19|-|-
TGTGCCAGTAGTATAGGTTCGCCAGGGGTTAGCACAGATACGCAGTATTTT
CASSIGSPGVSTDTQYF
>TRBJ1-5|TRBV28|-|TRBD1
TGTGCCAGCAGTTTTACTCCGGGACAGCTTAGCAATCAGCCCCAGCATTTT
CASSFTPGQLSNQPQHF
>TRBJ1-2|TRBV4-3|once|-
TGCGCCAGCAGCCAAGGAGGACCTATGAACTATGGCTACACCTTC
CASSQGGPMNYGYTF
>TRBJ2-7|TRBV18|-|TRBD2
TGTGCCAGCTCACCACGGACTAGCGGGAGTATCCTATACGAGCAGTACTTC
CASSPRTSGSILYEQYF
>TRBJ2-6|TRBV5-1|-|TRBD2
TGCGCCAGCAGCACCGGGAGGGAATCTGGGGCCAACGTCCTGACTTTC
CASSTGRESGANVLTF
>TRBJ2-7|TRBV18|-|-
TGTGCCAGCTCACCTTCCAGGGAAATTGGCGAGCAGTACTTC
CASSPSREIGEQYF
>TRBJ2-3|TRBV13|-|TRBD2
TGTGCCAGCAGCTCTCCGGGACTAGCGGGAGGTAGGGCAGATACGCAGTATTTT
CASSSPGLAGGRADTQYF
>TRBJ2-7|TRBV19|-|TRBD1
TGTGCCAGCACTATATCCGGGACAGGGGATTACGAGCAGTACTTC
CASTISGTGDYEQYF
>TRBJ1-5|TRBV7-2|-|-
TGTGCCAGCAGCTTAGCGAGGGATCAGCCCCAGCATTTT
CASSLARDQPQHF
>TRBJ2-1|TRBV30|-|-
TGTGCCTGGAGTGTACGATACAATGAGCAGTTCTTC
CAWSVRYNEQFF
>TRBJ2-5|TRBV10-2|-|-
TGCGCCAGCAGATCGGACCGTCGGGGGGAGACCCAGTACTTC
CASRSDRRGETQYF
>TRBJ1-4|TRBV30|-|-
TGTGCCTGGAGTCTAAGCCCATCAGCCGGGCTGTTTTTT
CAWSLSPSAGLFF
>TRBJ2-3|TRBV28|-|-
TGTGCCAGCAGTTTATACAGGGGCACAGATACGCAGTATTTT
CASSLYRGTDTQYF
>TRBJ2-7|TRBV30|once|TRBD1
TGTGCCTGGACAGGGGGCTACGAGCAGTACTTC
CAWTGGYEQYF
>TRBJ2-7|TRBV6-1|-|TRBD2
TGTGCCAGCAGAAAGGGACTAGCGGACTCCTACGAGCAGTACTTC
CASRKGLADSYEQYF
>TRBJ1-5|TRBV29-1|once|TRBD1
TGCAGCGTTGGTGACAGGGGTAATCAGCCCCAGCATTTT
CSVGDRGNQPQHF
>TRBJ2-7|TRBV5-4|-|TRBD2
TGTGCCAGCAGCCCCGGGACTAGCGGGACCTACGAGCAGTACTTC
CASSPGTSGTYEQYF
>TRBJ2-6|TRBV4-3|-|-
TGCGCCAGCAGCCCGACGGGGACCTCTGGGGCCAACGTCCTGACTTTC
CASSPTGTSGANVLTF
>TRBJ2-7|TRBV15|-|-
TGTGCCACCAGCAGAGATGAGCACACGAATGACTACGAGCAGTACTTC
CATSRDEHTNDYEQYF